The 19 T cell receptor beta chains below were found in one sample sequenced in a study of T cell changes during pregnancy in multiple sclerosis. The table came from immunoSEQ multiplex PCR; TCRdb's copy has only in-frame clones and leaves some out. The table has some 87,000 clones, roughly 96% seen once. The starting material was peripheral blood, obtained in the second trimester of pregnancy. The origin of the receptors is a female donor with multiple sclerosis, enrolled in a pregnancy study.

Many counts were recorded for this clone. The chain joins TRBV27 to TRBJ1-5; perhaps TRBD1 as D (5 bases). The V end lost 2 bases, the J end lost 0 bases, and 11 bases lay between the germline ends. CDR3 size: 16 residues. Germline values: CDR1 MNHEY, CDR2 SMNVEV (reference sequence). The CDR3 nucleotides are TGTGCCAGCAGTTTAGACAGCTCTTCTAGCAATCAGCCCCAGCATTTT. This encodes CASSLDSSSSNQPQHF.

This CDR3 reads CASSSGTVAYEQYF. CDR3 sequence (DNA): TGTGCCAGCAGTTCCGGGACAGTTGCCTACGAGCAGTACTTC. J is TRBJ2-7 and V is TRBV6-5, with TRBD1 matching over 7 bases. CDR3 size: 14 residues. Germline V gene lookup returns CDR1 MNHEY and CDR2 SVGAGI. Losses at the gene ends were 4 bases for V and 2 bases for J; bases not matched to a gene: 5.

This rearrangement joins TRBV7-9 to TRBJ1-3, with D hard to call. Trimming shortened V by 2 bases and J by 1 base, and 3 bases separated the two germline ends. From germline, CDR1 is SEHNR and CDR2 FQNEAQ (reference sequence). This CDR3 comprises 13 residues. CDR3 loop: CASSLPSGNTIYF. Written as DNA, the CDR3 is TGTGCCAGCAGCTTACCATCTGGAAACACCATATATTTT.

The chain recombines TRBV5-1 with TRBJ2-3; D is perhaps TRBD1 (5 bases). The V end lost 0 bases, the J end lost 4 bases, and 9 bases lay between the germline ends. This CDR3 spans 14 amino acids. Germline loops: CDR1 SGHRS, CDR2 YFSETQ. CDR3 nucleotide sequence: TGCGCCAGCAGCTTGGAGGGGATCGCAGATACGCAGTATTTT. Encoded protein: CASSLEGIADTQYF.

In its sample, this clone was seen a few times. J is TRBJ2-2 and V is TRBV27; TRBD2 matches 14 bases. Germline CDR1 reads MNHEY; CDR2 reads SMNVEV (reference sequence). The CDR3 consists of 18 residues. Trimming at V came to 5 bases and at J to 5 bases, leaving 10 bases not matched to a gene. In nucleotides, the CDR3 is TGTGCCAGCAGTCCTTCGGGACTAGCGGGAGTGAGGACCGGGGAGCTGTTTTTT. Its translation: CASSPSGLAGVRTGELFF.

The chain has TRBV11-2 and TRBJ2-7; possible D gene TRBD2, 6 bases. This CDR3 comprises 15 residues. The germline V gene encodes CDR1 SGHAT and CDR2 FQNNGV. V lost 2 bases, J lost 2 bases, and 13 bases lay in between. The CDR3 DNA reads as TGTGCCAGCAGCTTATTCGGGAGCATGCCCTACGAGCAGTACTTC. Its translation: CASSLFGSMPYEQYF.

The rearrangement links TRBV5-5 to TRBJ1-1; weak D call: TRBD1 (6 bases). The V and J ends lost 7 bases and 7 bases respectively, with 23 bases between them. CDR1 is SGHKS and CDR2 is YYEKEE in the germline V gene (reference sequence). The CDR3 sequence is 15 residues long. CDR3: CASVPGTSGLFEAFF. Here the CDR3 DNA reads TGTGCCAGCGTTCCCGGGACATCGGGGTTGTTTGAAGCTTTCTTT.

This clone was picked up one time. The chain joins TRBV19 to TRBJ1-5, with D unclear. This CDR3 contains 13 residues. Germline V gene data show CDR1 as LNHDA and CDR2 as SQIVND (reference sequence). With 7 bases removed from V and 2 bases from J, the gap between germline ends came to 9 bases. The chain's CDR3 is CASNIGGNQPQHF. CDR3 nucleotides: TGTGCCAGTAACATCGGGGGCAATCAGCCCCAGCATTTT.

V and J are TRBV19 and TRBJ2-2, with 8 bases lining up with TRBD2. The CDR3 spans 14 residues. CDR1 is LNHDA, CDR2 SQIVND, per germline (reference sequence). J was trimmed by 6 bases and V by 7 bases; bases with no gene match: 7. The CDR3: CASKGGRPAGELFF. For the CDR3, the DNA is TGTGCCAGTAAGGGCGGGAGGCCCGCCGGGGAGCTGTTTTTT.

V and J are TRBV6-1 and TRBJ2-1, with 9 positions matching TRBD2. CDR1 MNHNS and CDR2 SASEGT come from the germline V gene. This CDR3 is 16 amino acids long. V shed 4 bases, J shed 2 bases, and the junction held 6 bases outside the gene matches. CDR3 nucleotides: TGTGCCAGCAGTGTAGGACTAGCGCACCCCTACAATGAGCAGTTCTTC. The encoded protein is CASSVGLAHPYNEQFF.

The chain carries TRBV29-1 and TRBJ2-1; D may be TRBD2 (6 bases). The germline V gene encodes CDR1 SQVTM and CDR2 ANQGSEA. V was pared by 7 bases and J by 6 bases, with 7 bases between. The CDR3 contains 10 residues. The CDR3 DNA follows: TGCAGCGCCGGGGGCAATGAGCAGTTCTTC. It is translated as CSAGGNEQFF.

This clone was recorded once. The CDR3 region has the DNA TGTGCCAGTAGTATAATCAGCGGATACAATGAGCAGTTCTTC. Translated: CASSIISGYNEQFF. This chain uses TRBV19 with TRBJ2-1; D is perhaps TRBD2 (5 bases). The CDR3 has 14 amino acids. With 2 bases removed from V and 4 bases from J, the gap between germline ends came to 9 bases. Per germline, CDR1 LNHDA and CDR2 SQIVND (reference sequence).

The J gene is TRBJ1-5, the V gene TRBV27; TRBD1 aligns across 8 bases. The CDR3 length is 13 residues. In germline, CDR1 is MNHEY, CDR2 SMNVEV (reference sequence). Trimming removed 6 bases from V and 8 bases from J; junction bases left unmatched: 6. The CDR3 is CASSPGGREPQHF. CDR3 nucleotide sequence: TGTGCCAGCAGCCCAGGGGGCAGAGAGCCCCAGCATTTT.

V gene TRBV19 combines with J gene TRBJ1-1; D is uncertain. The CDR3 covers 15 residues. CDR1 and CDR2 (germline): LNHDA, SQIVND (reference sequence). V dropped 5 bases and J dropped 0 bases, with 13 bases sitting between them. The CDR3 is CASSFRRQMNTEAFF. The DNA for the CDR3 is TGTGCCAGTAGTTTTAGGCGGCAGATGAACACTGAAGCTTTCTTT.

This CDR3 reads CASSSDRPNTEAFF. CDR3 nucleotides: TGTGCCAGCAGTTCGGACAGACCAAACACTGAAGCTTTCTTT. This chain connects TRBV6-5 to TRBJ1-1, with D possibly being TRBD1 (6 bases). V was trimmed by 4 bases and J by 2 bases, leaving 11 bases between them. In germline, CDR1 is MNHEY, CDR2 SVGAGI. The CDR3 has 14 amino acids.

In its sample, this clone was seen a few times. This rearrangement joins TRBV7-2 to TRBJ2-1; 10 bases fit TRBD2. The CDR3 extends over 15 amino acids. Germline values: CDR1 SGHTA, CDR2 FQGNSA. After removal of 5 bases from V and 7 bases from J, the junction contained 8 bases not matched to a gene. CDR3 protein: CASSPWASGSNEQFF. DNA of the CDR3: TGTGCCAGCAGCCCATGGGCTAGCGGGAGTAATGAGCAGTTCTTC.

This clone has a single count. The chain combines TRBV28 with TRBJ2-7; D may be TRBD2 (7 bases). The CDR3 runs 14 residues. The germline gives CDR1 MDHEN, CDR2 SYDVKM. Trimming shortened V by 2 bases and J by 2 bases, and 10 bases separated the two germline ends. CDR3 region: CASSLGGGPYEQYF. The CDR3 DNA is TGTGCCAGCAGTTTAGGCGGGGGCCCCTACGAGCAGTACTTC.

This chain joins TRBV15 and TRBJ2-2, with a possible D match to TRBD1 (6 bases). CDR3 length equals 17 residues. Germline V gives CDR1 LNHNV, CDR2 YYDKDF (reference sequence). Deletions cut 5 bases from V and 0 bases from J, with 16 bases between. CDR3 residues: CATSPRPGHTNTGELFF. CDR3 in DNA: TGTGCCACCAGCCCCCGACCGGGACATACGAACACCGGGGAGCTGTTTTTT.

This clone has just one count. The chain links TRBV2 to TRBJ2-2, with TRBD2 matching 7 bases. Looked up from germline, CDR1 is SNHLY and CDR2 is FYNNEI. V was clipped by 2 bases and J by 2 bases; unmatched bases: 5. The CDR3 loop spans 16 amino acids. The chain's CDR3 is CASSEPGLPNTGELFF. Here the CDR3 DNA reads TGTGCCAGCAGTGAACCGGGACTACCAAACACCGGGGAGCTGTTTTTT.